The present entry profiles one T cell receptor (beta chain) with its context. This specimen comes from a study of cytomegalovirus exposure and HLA in healthy donors. The primer mix had 60 Vbeta and 13 Jbeta primers. In the original workflow: In a later analysis, about 12 million of tens of millions of unique beta chains occurred in at least two donors. Data came from immunoSEQ multiplex PCR; TCRdb stores just in-frame clones and leaves some out. The V and J calls and clone size come from that table; D and trimming were worked out from the DNA. The sample holds 110,000 to 150,000 clones, 75% to 80% seen once. The receptor was derived from a woman between 45 and 60 years old in good health and CMV-seronegative. The sequenced sample was PBMCs.

CDR3 loop: CASSLGSTQSLAKNIQYF. The DNA for the CDR3 is TGTGCCAGCAGCTTAGGCTCAACCCAGTCCCTAGCCAAAAACATTCAGTACTTC. The chain joins TRBV7-9 to TRBJ2-4; no firm D call. This CDR3 region has 18 residues. Trimming pared 1 base from V and 0 bases from J, leaving 16 bases between. From germline, CDR1 is SEHNR and CDR2 FQNEAQ (reference sequence).